Listed below are T cell receptor beta chains from one sample, sequenced in a study of post-analysis software for immune sequencing data. TCRdb reanalysed the PCR reads using MiXCR and keeps one entry per CDR3 protein. The table shows some 500,000 distinct CDR3 sequences, with roughly 46% occurring only once. Sequenced material: blood. These receptors were taken from a girl between 10 and 17 years old with multiple sclerosis. CDR3s include the opening cysteine and the closing phenylalanine or tryptophan. A D gene is named only where the DNA matches it firmly. Clone size appears in some rows only: once, few, many, or a class for an expanded clone.

few,TRBJ1-5,NA,TRBV20-1,CSATEVGLNQPQHF,TGCAGTGCAACCGAGGTGGGACTCAATCAGCCCCAGCATTTT
NA,TRBJ2-3,TRBD1,TRBV12-3/TRBV12-4,CASSLGTGLLAGPSTDTQYF,TGTGCCAGCAGTTTAGGGACAGGGCTTCTAGCCGGTCCCAGCACAGATACGCAGTATTTT
NA,TRBJ2-1,NA,TRBV9,CASSPSGVRVNEQFF,TGTGCCAGCAGCCCGAGCGGAGTGAGAGTCAATGAGCAGTTCTTC
NA,TRBJ2-7,NA,TRBV5-1,CASSSLRRAYEQYF,TGCGCCAGCAGCTCCCTAAGGAGGGCCTACGAGCAGTACTTC
few,TRBJ2-5,TRBD1,TRBV28,CASSTRDREETQYF,TGTGCCAGCAGTACCCGGGACAGGGAAGAGACCCAGTACTTC
NA,TRBJ2-3,TRBD2,TRBV7-7,CASGQLAGVKDTQYF,TGTGCTAGCGGCCAACTAGCGGGAGTTAAAGATACGCAGTATTTT
once,TRBJ1-1,NA,TRBV4-3,CASSQDSGPLGEAFF,TGCGCCAGCAGCCAAGATTCAGGACCCCTGGGTGAAGCTTTCTTT
few,TRBJ2-7,TRBD2,TRBV5-1,CASSLFSGSIYEQYF,TGCGCCAGCAGCTTGTTTAGCGGGAGTATCTACGAGCAGTACTTC
NA,TRBJ2-5,NA,TRBV28,CASTKPGLHQKQETQYF,TGTGCCAGCACCAAACCCGGACTTCACCAGAAACAAGAGACCCAGTACTTC
NA,TRBJ2-7,NA,TRBV12-3/TRBV12-4,CASSLESGPYEQYF,TGTGCCAGCAGTTTAGAATCAGGCCCCTACGAGCAGTACTTC
NA,TRBJ2-3,TRBD1,TRBV15,CATSRRPGGPDTQYF,TGTGCCACCAGCAGAAGACCAGGGGGCCCAGATACGCAGTATTTT
few,TRBJ2-5,TRBD2,TRBV4-1,CASSQGTSGFQETQYF,TGCGCCAGCAGCCAAGGGACTAGCGGATTTCAAGAGACCCAGTACTTC
few,TRBJ2-7,NA,TRBV11-2,CASKEGPGSSYEQYF,TGTGCCAGCAAAGAGGGTCCGGGGAGCTCCTACGAGCAGTACTTC
NA,TRBJ2-7,NA,TRBV12-3/TRBV12-4,CASSIRDRGDYEQYF,TGTGCCAGCAGTATCCGGGACCGGGGTGATTACGAGCAGTACTTC
NA,TRBJ2-1,TRBD2,TRBV19,CASRLLAESYNEQFF,TGTGCCAGTAGACTCCTAGCGGAGTCATACAATGAGCAGTTCTTC
NA,TRBJ2-1,TRBD1,TRBV28,CASSSPGTGVYNEQFF,TGTGCCAGCAGTTCCCCCGGGACAGGGGTCTACAATGAGCAGTTCTTC
NA,TRBJ1-2,TRBD1,TRBV30,CAWSIYPVDRRYGYTF,TGTGCCTGGAGTATCTACCCCGTGGACAGGAGATATGGCTACACCTTC
NA,TRBJ2-1,TRBD2,TRBV5-1,CASRLSTSSGSSEQFF,TGCGCCAGCAGGTTAAGCACCTCTAGCGGGAGTAGTGAGCAGTTCTTC
few,TRBJ2-7,NA,TRBV28,CASSQGTHLQGYEQYF,TGTGCCAGCAGCCAAGGGACACACTTACAGGGCTACGAGCAGTACTTC
NA,TRBJ2-3,NA,TRBV18,CASSPQDSSTDTQYF,TGTGCCAGCTCACCACAAGACTCTAGCACAGATACGCAGTATTTT
NA,TRBJ2-7,TRBD1,TRBV27,CASSFAGTGVYEQYF,TGTGCCAGCAGTTTTGCCGGGACAGGGGTCTACGAGCAGTACTTC
few,TRBJ2-7,NA,TRBV18,CASSALGPPYEQYF,TGTGCCAGCTCGGCCTTAGGGCCCCCCTACGAGCAGTACTTC
NA,TRBJ2-1,NA,TRBV6-5,CASSYRASEQFF,TGTGCCAGCAGTTACAGAGCAAGTGAGCAGTTCTTC
few,TRBJ1-6,TRBD1,TRBV29-1,CSVQTGASFNSPLHF,TGCAGCGTCCAAACAGGGGCTTCCTTTAATTCACCCCTCCACTTT
NA,TRBJ2-5,NA,TRBV12-3/TRBV12-4,CASSSALRTQYF,TGTGCCAGCAGTTCGGCTTTAAGGACCCAGTACTTC
once,TRBJ2-5,NA,TRBV3-1,CASSTRTEQYF,TGTGCCAGCAGTACCCGGACGGAGCAGTACTTC
few,TRBJ1-2,NA,TRBV7-9,CASSLGFYGYTF,TGTGCCAGCAGCTTGGGATTCTATGGCTACACCTTC
few,TRBJ1-4,NA,TRBV16,CASSQTLQEKLFF,TGTGCCAGCAGCCAAACCTTACAGGAAAAACTGTTTTTT
NA,TRBJ1-5,NA,TRBV10-3,CAINPQRDQPQHF,TGTGCCATCAATCCCCAGCGAGATCAGCCCCAGCATTTT
NA,TRBJ2-7,NA,TRBV10-3,CAISYGTHEQYF,TGTGCCATCAGTTACGGGACTCACGAGCAGTACTTC
few,TRBJ2-1,NA,TRBV5-6,CASSLGAQGAGNEQFF,TGTGCCAGCAGCTTGGGAGCTCAGGGAGCTGGCAATGAGCAGTTCTTC
few,TRBJ2-3,NA,TRBV29-1,CSVEGGRRPLFGTDTQYF,TGCAGCGTTGAGGGGGGCAGGAGGCCCCTCTTCGGCACAGATACGCAGTATTTT
few,TRBJ1-5,NA,TRBV2,CASTRGASNQPQHF,TGTGCCAGCACCCGGGGGGCCAGCAATCAGCCCCAGCATTTT
NA,TRBJ2-5,TRBD1,TRBV7-8,CASSSQRGGRYF,TGTGCCAGCAGCTCCCAGCGAGGGGGCAGGTACTTC
NA,TRBJ2-7,NA,TRBV20-1,CSALGRDLGPYEQYF,TGCAGTGCCCTGGGCCGGGACTTAGGACCATACGAGCAGTACTTC
few,TRBJ2-7,NA,TRBV7-9,CASSPRSEQYF,TGTGCCAGCAGCCCCCGAAGCGAGCAGTACTTC
few,TRBJ2-7,TRBD1,TRBV28,CASWSPGQGVHRSYEQYF,TGTGCCAGCTGGTCCCCGGGACAGGGGGTACACCGCTCCTACGAGCAGTACTTC
NA,TRBJ2-7,TRBD2,TRBV5-1,CASSLVSTSGSSNEQYF,TGCGCCAGCAGCTTGGTTTCGACTAGCGGGAGTAGTAACGAGCAGTACTTC
NA,TRBJ1-5,TRBD1,TRBV7-2,CASSLVGTGHNQPQHF,TGTGCCAGCAGCTTAGTTGGGACAGGGCATAATCAGCCCCAGCATTTT
NA,TRBJ2-1,NA,TRBV7-6,CASSGQYNEQFF,TGTGCCAGCAGCGGACAGTACAATGAGCAGTTCTTC